The clone carrying this T cell receptor beta chain was observed a few times. Exclusion of a patient resulted from uncontrolled infection, other autoimmune disease, pregnancy or lactation. This specimen belongs to a study of T cells in Graves' hyperthyroidism and ophthalmopathy. RNA transcripts were the template for amplifying TCR beta CDR3 regions. A set of HTBI primers served as the primers for a first-round RT-PCR of the TCR CDR3. MiXCR, run by TCRdb on the multiplex PCR reads, gives a single entry per CDR3 protein. Of about 590,000 distinct CDR3 sequences in the sample, about a sixth were seen once. The ends lost 5 bases at V and 8 bases at J; junction bases unmatched: 6. The CDR3 contains 13 residues. Germline V CDR1 and CDR2: DFQATT, SNEGSKA (reference sequence).

The chain recombines TRBV20-1 with TRBJ2-1; the match to TRBD2 covers 10 bases. Sample: blood. The receptor was isolated from a woman under 40 with Graves' hyperthyroidism. CDR3 in amino acids: CSAPSAGGHEQFF. The CDR3 DNA reads TGCAGTGCTCCCTCAGCGGGAGGGCATGAGCAGTTCTTC.